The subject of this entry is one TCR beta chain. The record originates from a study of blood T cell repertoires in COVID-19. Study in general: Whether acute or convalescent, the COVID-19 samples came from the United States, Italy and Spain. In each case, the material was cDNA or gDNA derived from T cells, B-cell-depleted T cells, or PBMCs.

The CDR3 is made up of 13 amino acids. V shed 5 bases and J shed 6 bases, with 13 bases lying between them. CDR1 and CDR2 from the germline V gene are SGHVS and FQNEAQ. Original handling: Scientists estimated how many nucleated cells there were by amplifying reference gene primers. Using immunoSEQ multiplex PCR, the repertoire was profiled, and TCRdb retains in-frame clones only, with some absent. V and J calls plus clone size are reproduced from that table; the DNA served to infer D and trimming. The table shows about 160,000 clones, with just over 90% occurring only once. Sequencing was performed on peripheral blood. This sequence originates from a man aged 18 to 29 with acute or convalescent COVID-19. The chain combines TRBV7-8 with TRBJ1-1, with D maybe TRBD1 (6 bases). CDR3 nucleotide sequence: TGTGCCAGCAGCGCCTACAGGGCCCCTGAAGCTTTCTTT. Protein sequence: CASSAYRAPEAFF. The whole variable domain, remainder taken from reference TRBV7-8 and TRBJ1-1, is GAGVSQSPRYKVAKRGQDVALRCDPISGHVSLFWYQQALGQGPEFLTYFQNEAQLDKSGLPSDRFFAERPEGSVSTLKIQRTQQEDSAVYLCASSAYRAPEAFFGQGTRLTVV.